These 27 T cell receptor beta chains came from one sample sequenced in a study of blood T cell repertoires in COVID-19. This table comes from immunoSEQ multiplex PCR, and its TCRdb copy is limited to in-frame clones, with some not included. The data show over 45,000 clones, 80% seen once. The material sequenced was peripheral blood. These receptors all stem from a man between 60 and 75 years old with acute or convalescent COVID-19.

This chain links TRBV5-1 with TRBJ2-1; maybe TRBD2 (6 bases). The V gene lost 4 bases and the J gene lost 3 bases, with 17 bases spanning the gap. The CDR3 has 16 amino acids. Germline V gives CDR1 SGHRS, CDR2 YFSETQ. CDR3 amino acids: CASSQERAGFYNEQFF. DNA of the CDR3: TGCGCCAGCAGCCAGGAGAGGGCGGGATTCTACAATGAGCAGTTCTTC.

With respect to this clone: The sample carries other DNA sequences with the same CDR3. The chain links TRBV9 to TRBJ1-1, with 7 positions matching TRBD1. The CDR3 runs 13 residues. Germline V gives CDR1 SGDLS, CDR2 YYNGEE. V was clipped by 3 bases and J by 2 bases; unmatched bases: 1. This chain's CDR3 is CASSAGGNTEAFF. CDR3 in DNA: TGTGCCAGCAGCGCAGGGGGTAACACTGAAGCTTTCTTT.

V and J are TRBV6-5 and TRBJ1-2, with 10 bases fitting TRBD1. CDR3 size: 15 residues. The V segment lost 4 bases and the J segment 4 bases; nucleotides outside the gene matches: 6. The V gene's germline CDR1 is MNHEY and CDR2 SVGAGI. CDR3: CASSSRDRGGYGYTF. CDR3 in DNA: TGTGCCAGCAGTTCCCGGGACAGGGGCGGCTATGGCTACACCTTC.

J is TRBJ2-7 and V is TRBV11-1; D may be TRBD1 (6 bases). This CDR3 has 15 amino acids. The V gene lost 3 bases and the J gene lost 5 bases, with 17 bases spanning the gap. Germline V gene sequence: CDR1 SGHAT, CDR2 FQDESV (reference sequence). This CDR3 is CASSLGQGMFDEQYF. CDR3 DNA: TGTGCCAGCAGCTTGGGGCAGGGGATGTTCGACGAGCAGTACTTC.

The gene calls are TRBV12-3 or TRBV12-4 and TRBJ2-1; 7 bases are shared with TRBD1. The length of the CDR3 is 13 residues. The ends lost 3 bases at V and 6 bases at J; junction bases unmatched: 2. The CDR3 DNA reads as TGTGCCAGCAGTTTGACAGGGTCCAATGAGCAGTTCTTC. Encoded protein: CASSLTGSNEQFF.

The gene calls are TRBV5-6 and TRBJ2-5; TRBD2 aligns across 8 bases. This CDR3 contains 16 residues. Germline CDR1 SGHDT, CDR2 YYEEEE. Unmatched junction bases numbered 13, after V lost 4 bases and J lost 5 bases. Here the CDR3 DNA reads TGTGCCAGCAGCCCCCTGGCCGGGGGGGCCAGGGAGACCCAGTACTTC. Protein product: CASSPLAGGARETQYF.

V usage is TRBV7-9 and J usage is TRBJ1-6, with D unresolved. Germline V gives CDR1 SEHNR, CDR2 FQNEAQ (reference sequence). This CDR3 contains 15 residues. Trimming took off 3 bases at V and 7 bases at J, with 13 bases between the two ends. The CDR3 region has the DNA TGTGCCAGCAGCTTTTGGGAGGTTAGCAATTCACCCCTCCACTTT. Translating gives CASSFWEVSNSPLHF.

This clone was recorded a few times. The chain has TRBV19 and TRBJ2-3, with a possible D match to TRBD1 (5 bases). Trimming stripped 0 bases from V and 4 bases from J, with 29 bases between. Germline loops: CDR1 LNHDA, CDR2 SQIVND (reference sequence). The length of the CDR3 is 21 residues. CDR3 sequence: CASSIDDFRLGARPGSDTQYF. The CDR3 DNA reads TGTGCCAGTAGTATAGATGACTTCAGGCTAGGGGCGCGGCCAGGGTCAGATACGCAGTATTTT.

This clone was counted a few times. This CDR3 is CASSPREGREQYF. The CDR3 region has the DNA TGTGCCAGCAGCCCCCGGGAAGGTCGGGAGCAGTACTTC. The chain recombines TRBV21-1 with TRBJ2-7; the listed D gene, TRBD2, was not tested against the DNA. TRBV21-1 is described as a pseudogene. This CDR3 has 13 amino acids.

V and J are TRBV12-3 or TRBV12-4 and TRBJ2-7; 7 nucleotides line up with TRBD1. The CDR3 is 13 residues long. Trimming took 8 bases from V and 1 from J; bases not matched to a gene: 5. The CDR3 here is CASGRQGSYEQYF. DNA of the CDR3: TGTGCCAGCGGACGACAGGGTTCCTACGAGCAGTACTTC.

The gene calls are TRBV7-2 and TRBJ1-1; D remains unclear. Germline values: CDR1 SGHTA, CDR2 FQGNSA. The CDR3 runs 14 residues. V lost 0 bases and J lost 5, with 10 bases in between. CDR3 sequence: CASSLAAGRTEAFF. In DNA, the CDR3 is TGTGCCAGCAGCTTAGCCGCGGGGAGGACTGAAGCTTTCTTT.

This sequence joins TRBV5-1 and TRBJ1-6; tentatively, D is TRBD1 (5 bases). This CDR3 spans 12 amino acids. From germline, CDR1 is SGHRS and CDR2 YFSETQ. Trimming took off 8 bases at V and 10 bases at J, with 13 bases between the two ends. The CDR3 sequence is CASKEEGSPLHF. DNA of the CDR3: TGCGCCAGTAAGGAGGAGGGGTCACCCCTCCACTTT.

The count of this clone is one. CDR3 sequence (DNA): TGTGCCAGCAGCCAAGATACAGGGGCGGAGACCCAGTACTTC. This encodes CASSQDTGAETQYF. The chain has TRBV3-1 (or the pseudogene TRBV3-2) and TRBJ2-5; TRBD1 matches 7 bases. The CDR3 is 14 amino acids. V lost 0 bases and J lost 5; bases outside the gene matches: 3. The germline V gene encodes CDR1 LGHDT and CDR2 YNNKEL (reference sequence).

The chain joins TRBV7-9 to TRBJ2-1, with 8 bases aligning to TRBD1. V lost 5 bases and J lost 7; bases outside the gene matches: 10. The CDR3 runs 15 residues. Germline V CDR1 and CDR2: SEHNR, FQNEAQ (reference sequence). CDR3 sequence: CASSLSGTGGNEQFF. The CDR3, as DNA: TGTGCCAGCAGCCTATCCGGGACAGGAGGGAATGAGCAGTTCTTC.

This chain joins TRBV6-2 or TRBV6-3 and TRBJ1-5; 7 positions agree with TRBD1. CDR3 length: 15 residues. Germline CDR1 MNHEY, CDR2 SVGEGT. V lost 5 bases and J lost 0; bases outside the gene matches: 4. CDR3 nucleotide sequence: TGTGCCAGCAGTGACGACAGGGTTAGCAATCAGCCCCAGCATTTT. Residues: CASSDDRVSNQPQHF.

CDR3 nucleotide sequence: TGTGCCAGCAGCAGGTCAGGGGGCCTGGGCACTGAAGCTTTCTTT. Protein product: CASSRSGGLGTEAFF. The chain carries TRBV27 and TRBJ1-1; 8 positions match TRBD1. The CDR3 runs 15 residues. The germline CDR1 and CDR2 sequences are MNHEY and SMNVEV (reference sequence). With 6 bases clipped from V and 4 bases from J, the junction kept 10 bases outside the gene matches.

The V call is TRBV7-2, the J call TRBJ2-7, with TRBD1 matching 7 bases. Germline V gives CDR1 SGHTA, CDR2 FQGNSA. The CDR3 is 13 residues long. J was trimmed by 2 bases and V by 6 bases; bases with no gene match: 4. CDR3 residues: CASRWDSPYEQYF. CDR3 nucleotide sequence: TGTGCCAGCAGATGGGACAGCCCCTACGAGCAGTACTTC. Looking up the rest from reference TRBV7-2 and TRBJ2-7 gives the full variable domain: GAGVSQSPSNKVTEKGKDVELRCDPISGHTALYWYRQSLGQGLEFLIYFQGNSAPDKSGLPSDRFSAERTGGSVSTLTIQRTQQEDSAVYLCASRWDSPYEQYFGPGTRLTVT.

This clone appeared a single time. The rearrangement joins TRBV18 to TRBJ1-6; 10 nucleotides agree with TRBD1. The CDR3 covers 17 residues. The V segment lost 1 base and the J segment 2 bases; nucleotides outside the gene matches: 2. Germline CDR1 KGHSH, CDR2 LQKENI. This CDR3 reads CASSPLDRGTYNSPLHF. For the CDR3, the DNA is TGTGCCAGCTCACCACTGGACAGGGGGACCTATAATTCACCCCTCCACTTT.

The chain uses TRBV20-1 and TRBJ1-1; the D is unclear. Germline CDR1 reads DFQATT; CDR2 reads SNEGSKA (reference sequence). Trimming removed 4 bases from V and 10 bases from J, with 10 bases in between. This CDR3 has 10 amino acids. CDR3 sequence: CSANSYRAFF. In DNA form, the CDR3 reads TGCAGTGCTAACTCATACCGAGCTTTCTTT.

The J gene is TRBJ1-5, the V gene TRBV2; TRBD1 matches at 9 bases. The CDR3 has 14 amino acids. Germline V gene sequence: CDR1 SNHLY, CDR2 FYNNEI. Trimming took 6 bases from V and 10 from J; bases not matched to a gene: 10. This CDR3 reads CASSNGQGTLPQHF. CDR3 coding DNA: TGTGCCAGCAGCAACGGACAGGGGACCCTACCCCAGCATTTT.

The V call is TRBV11-2, the J call TRBJ1-4; D is unresolved. From germline, CDR1 is SGHAT and CDR2 FQNNGV. Trimming pared 5 bases from V and 4 bases from J, leaving 17 bases between. CDR3 length equals 16 residues. The CDR3 loop reads CASSDLGGPHNEKLFF. CDR3 nucleotides: TGTGCCAGCAGCGACTTAGGAGGGCCGCATAATGAAAAACTGTTTTTT.

V usage is TRBV12-3 or TRBV12-4 and J usage is TRBJ1-2; D might be TRBD1 (6 bases). The CDR3 is made up of 13 amino acids. V was clipped by 10 bases and J by 8 bases, with 20 bases between them. The CDR3 protein is CATAMAGVGGYTF. As DNA, the CDR3 is TGTGCCACCGCGATGGCAGGGGTGGGGGGCTACACCTTC.

This chain uses TRBV5-1 with TRBJ2-1; TRBD1 aligns across 10 bases. V shed 9 bases and J 9 bases; nucleotides not matched to a gene: 12. The CDR3 has 14 amino acids. Germline V gives CDR1 SGHRS, CDR2 YFSETQ. The CDR3, as DNA: TGCGCCACCTCCTATGGGACAGGGGTAATTGAGCAGTTCTTC. Residues: CATSYGTGVIEQFF.

The gene calls are TRBV5-1 and TRBJ1-1; a weak D match, TRBD1 (5 bases). The CDR3 contains 14 residues. Per the germline V gene, CDR1 is SGHRS and CDR2 is YFSETQ. V lost 4 bases and J 2 bases, leaving 12 bases between the germline ends. In nucleotides, the CDR3 is TGCGCCAGCAGCGTAGGGGATATAAACACTGAAGCTTTCTTT. Translation gives CASSVGDINTEAFF.

The chain couples TRBV29-1 to TRBJ2-3; 14 nucleotides align to TRBD2. CDR3 length: 14 amino acids. J was trimmed by 6 bases and V by 3 bases; bases with no gene match: 2. CDR1 and CDR2 (germline): SQVTM, ANQGSEA. The CDR3: CSVDGLAGGDTQYF. CDR3 bases: TGCAGCGTTGATGGACTAGCGGGGGGTGATACGCAGTATTTT.

The CDR3 sequence is CASSPRTRASIRNTIYF. The CDR3 bases are TGCGCCAGCAGCCCTCGGACAAGGGCATCGATACGAAACACCATATATTTT. The J gene is TRBJ1-3, the V gene TRBV10-1; perhaps TRBD1 as D (5 bases). V lost 6 bases and J lost 5, with 23 bases in between. The CDR3 has 17 residues. From germline, CDR1 is WNHNN and CDR2 SYGVQD (reference sequence).

Note on this clone: The junction departs from the called germline gene at one end, perhaps through a read error. The gene calls are TRBV10-3 and TRBJ2-7; a possible D gene is TRBD1 (6 bases). The CDR3 is 12 amino acids. Germline V gene sequence: CDR1 ENHRY, CDR2 SYGVKD. The CDR3 region is CAISETGYGQYF. In DNA, the CDR3 is TGTGCCATCAGTGAGACAGGGTACGGGCAGTACTTC.